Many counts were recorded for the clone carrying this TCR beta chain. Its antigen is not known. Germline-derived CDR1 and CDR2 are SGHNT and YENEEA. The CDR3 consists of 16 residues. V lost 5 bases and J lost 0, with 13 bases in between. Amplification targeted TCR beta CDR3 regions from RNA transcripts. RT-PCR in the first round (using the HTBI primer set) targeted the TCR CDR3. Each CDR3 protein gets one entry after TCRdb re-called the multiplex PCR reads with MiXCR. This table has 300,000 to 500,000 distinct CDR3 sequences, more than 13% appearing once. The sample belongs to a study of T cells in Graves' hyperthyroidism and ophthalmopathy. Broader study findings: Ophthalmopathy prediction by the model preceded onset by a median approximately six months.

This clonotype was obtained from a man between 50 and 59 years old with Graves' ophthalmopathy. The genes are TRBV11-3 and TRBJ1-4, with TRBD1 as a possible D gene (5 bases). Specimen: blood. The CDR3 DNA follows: TGTGCCAGCAGCCACGGGGCGATAGCAACTAATGAAAAACTGTTTTTT. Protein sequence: CASSHGAIATNEKLFF.